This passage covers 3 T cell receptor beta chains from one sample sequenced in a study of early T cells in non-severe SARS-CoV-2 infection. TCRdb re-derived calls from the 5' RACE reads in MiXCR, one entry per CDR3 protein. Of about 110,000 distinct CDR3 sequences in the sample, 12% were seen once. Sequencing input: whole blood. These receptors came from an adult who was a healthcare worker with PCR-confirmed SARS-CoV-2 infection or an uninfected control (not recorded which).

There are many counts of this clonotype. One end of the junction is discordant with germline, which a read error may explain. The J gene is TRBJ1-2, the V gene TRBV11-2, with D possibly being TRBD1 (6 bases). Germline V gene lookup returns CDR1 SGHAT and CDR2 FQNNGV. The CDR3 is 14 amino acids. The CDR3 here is CASSLGISGTPIHF. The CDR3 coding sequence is TGTGCCAGCAGCTTAGGAATTTCCGGGACACCGATTCACTTC.

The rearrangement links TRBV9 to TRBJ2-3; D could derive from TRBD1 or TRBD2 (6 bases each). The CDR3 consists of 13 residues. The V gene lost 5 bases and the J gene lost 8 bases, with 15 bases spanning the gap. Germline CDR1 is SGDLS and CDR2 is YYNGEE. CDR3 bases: TGTGCCAGCAGTCCTCTTGGGGGGCCTACGCAGTATTTT. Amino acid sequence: CASSPLGGPTQYF.

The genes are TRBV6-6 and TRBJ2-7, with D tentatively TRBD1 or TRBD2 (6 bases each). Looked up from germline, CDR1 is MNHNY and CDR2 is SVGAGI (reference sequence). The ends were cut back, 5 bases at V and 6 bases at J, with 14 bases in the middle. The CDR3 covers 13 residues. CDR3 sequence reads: CASSQLQGGEQYF. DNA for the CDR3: TGTGCCAGCAGTCAGCTACAGGGAGGCGAGCAGTACTTC.